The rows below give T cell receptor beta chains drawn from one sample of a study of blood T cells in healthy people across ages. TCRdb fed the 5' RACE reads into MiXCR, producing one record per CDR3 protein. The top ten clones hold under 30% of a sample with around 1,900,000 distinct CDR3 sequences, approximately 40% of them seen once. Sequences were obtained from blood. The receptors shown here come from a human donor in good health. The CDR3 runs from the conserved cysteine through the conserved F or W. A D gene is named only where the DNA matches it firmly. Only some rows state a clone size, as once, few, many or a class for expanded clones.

CASSYSSNDEQFF,TGTGCCAGCAGTTACTCGAGCAACGATGAGCAGTTCTTC,-,13,TRBV6-5,TRBJ2-1,few
CASSQLAGGSSETQYF,TGCGCCAGCAGCCAACTAGCGGGGGGTTCTTCCGAGACCCAGTACTTC,TRBD2,16,TRBV4-3,TRBJ2-5,few
CASSFRTGSARGNEQFF,TGTGCCAGCAGCTTCCGCACGGGCTCCGCGAGAGGGAATGAGCAGTTCTTC,-,17,TRBV7-2,TRBJ2-1,few
CASSPGFVPSPQHF,TGTGCCAGCAGCCCCGGCTTTGTTCCCTCGCCCCAGCATTTT,-,14,TRBV12-3/TRBV12-4,TRBJ1-5,-
CASSDRDRVYNEQFF,TGTGCCAGCAGCGACCGGGACAGAGTATACAATGAGCAGTTCTTC,TRBD1,15,TRBV9,TRBJ2-1,many
CSVERTGVGYEQYF,TGCAGCGTTGAGAGGACAGGGGTTGGCTACGAGCAGTACTTC,TRBD1,14,TRBV29-1,TRBJ2-7,-
CASSPVASGNGYTF,TGTGCCAGCAGCCCCGTGGCGTCCGGTAATGGCTACACCTTC,-,14,TRBV9,TRBJ1-2,few
CASSEWRGLVADTQYF,TGTGCCAGCAGTGAGTGGAGAGGGTTGGTGGCAGATACGCAGTATTTT,-,16,TRBV25-1,TRBJ2-3,-
CASSEAGQSYEQYF,TGTGCCAGCAGTGAAGCGGGGCAGAGCTACGAGCAGTACTTC,TRBD2,14,TRBV6-2/TRBV6-3,TRBJ2-7,-
CASSEPRQGSSGYTF,TGTGCCAGCAGTGAGCCAAGACAGGGTTCGAGTGGCTACACCTTC,TRBD1,15,TRBV6-1,TRBJ1-2,-
CASSLAAVSTDTQYF,TGCGCCAGCAGCTTGGCCGCGGTGAGCACAGATACGCAGTATTTT,-,15,TRBV5-1,TRBJ2-3,-
CSARGVWGTEAFF,TGCAGTGCTAGGGGGGTATGGGGCACTGAAGCTTTCTTT,-,13,TRBV20-1,TRBJ1-1,few
CATSDPKTDRLYGYTF,TGTGCCACCAGTGATCCTAAGACTGACAGACTCTATGGCTACACCTTC,-,16,TRBV24-1,TRBJ1-2,-
CASSLMDINYGYTF,TGCGCCAGCAGCTTGATGGACATCAACTATGGCTACACCTTC,-,14,TRBV5-1,TRBJ1-2,-
CSALQGSSYEQYF,TGCAGCGCTTTACAGGGGAGCTCCTACGAGCAGTACTTC,TRBD1,13,TRBV29-1,TRBJ2-7,many
CASSLGTDSSYEQYF,TGCGCCAGCAGCTTAGGGACAGATAGCTCCTACGAGCAGTACTTC,TRBD1,15,TRBV5-1,TRBJ2-7,-
CASSVAPRGQVDTQYF,TGTGCCAGCAGCGTAGCCCCCCGGGGGCAGGTAGATACGCAGTATTTT,-,16,TRBV9,TRBJ2-3,few
CSALGGRGGNYGYTF,TGCAGTGCTCTCGGGGGAAGGGGGGGGAACTATGGCTACACCTTC,-,15,TRBV20-1,TRBJ1-2,-
CASSYAGGAYEQYF,TGTGCCAGCAGTTACGCGGGGGGGGCCTACGAGCAGTACTTC,TRBD2,14,TRBV6-2/TRBV6-3,TRBJ2-7,-
CSARDSAGYGYTF,TGCAGTGCTAGAGATTCGGCAGGCTATGGCTACACCTTC,-,13,TRBV20-1,TRBJ1-2,-
CSARSRQGVNQPQHF,TGCAGTGCTAGGTCAAGACAGGGGGTCAATCAGCCCCAGCATTTT,TRBD1,15,TRBV20-1,TRBJ1-5,-
CASSPHPHYITVDQPQHF,TGTGCCAGCAGCCCACACCCCCATTATATTACGGTAGATCAGCCCCAGCATTTT,-,18,TRBV7-9,TRBJ1-5,-
CSVGTVSCEQYF,TGCAGCGTTGGGACAGTCTCCTGCGAGCAGTACTTC,-,12,TRBV29-1,TRBJ2-7,-